This T cell receptor (beta chain) is drawn from a study of blood T cell repertoires in COVID-19. TCRdb's copy holds only in-frame clones and misses some; the assay was immunoSEQ multiplex PCR. The table includes 300,000 to 350,000 clones, approximately 86% detected once. Between the trimmed V and J ends, which lost 5 bases and 0 bases, there was a span of 7 bases. Looked up from germline, CDR1 is SGHRS and CDR2 is YFSETQ. The CDR3 runs to 13 residues. This sequence was found in a woman younger than 30 who had recovered from COVID-19. The chain employs TRBV5-1 and TRBJ2-3; D is unresolved. Sequencing was carried out using PBMCs or T cells enriched from blood (not recorded which). CDR3 DNA: TGCGCCAGCAGGAGCCCTAGCACAGATACGCAGTATTTT. It yields the protein CASRSPSTDTQYF.